The T cell receptor beta chain described here comes from a study of T-cell memory formation after mild COVID-19. MiXCR, run by TCRdb on the 5' RACE reads, gives a single entry per CDR3 protein. The sample includes 580,000 or so distinct CDR3 sequences, roughly 17% seen only once; the top ten take roughly 7.7%. CDR3 length: 15 residues. Germline V gene sequence: CDR1 DFQATT, CDR2 SNEGSKA (reference sequence). V shed 5 bases and J 9 bases; nucleotides not matched to a gene: 12. Sequencing input: PBMCs or a T cell subset sorted from them (not recorded which). The rearrangement uses TRBV20-1 and TRBJ1-6; TRBD1 aligns across 8 bases. This clonotype was obtained from an adult woman who had mild COVID-19 (a few samples of this study predate the infection). Cell type and time point are not known. Written as DNA, the CDR3 is TGCAGTGCTCCTGGGACAGGAATTTTTGGTTCACCCCTCCACTTT. This translates into CSAPGTGIFGSPLHF.